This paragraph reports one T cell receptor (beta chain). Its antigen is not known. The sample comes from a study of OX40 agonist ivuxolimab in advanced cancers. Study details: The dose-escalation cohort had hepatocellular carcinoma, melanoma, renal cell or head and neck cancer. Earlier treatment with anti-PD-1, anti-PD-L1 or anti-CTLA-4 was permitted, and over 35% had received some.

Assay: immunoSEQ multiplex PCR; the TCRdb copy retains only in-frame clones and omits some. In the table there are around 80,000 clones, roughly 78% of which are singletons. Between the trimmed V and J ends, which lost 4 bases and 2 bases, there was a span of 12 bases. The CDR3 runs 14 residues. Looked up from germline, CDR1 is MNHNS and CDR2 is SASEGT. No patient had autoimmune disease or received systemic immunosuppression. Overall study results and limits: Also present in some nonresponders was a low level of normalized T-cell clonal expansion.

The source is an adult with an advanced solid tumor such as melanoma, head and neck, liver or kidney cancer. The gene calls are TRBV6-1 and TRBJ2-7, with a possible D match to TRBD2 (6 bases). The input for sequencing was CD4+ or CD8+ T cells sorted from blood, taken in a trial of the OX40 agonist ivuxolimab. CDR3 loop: CASSVTGLTYEQYF. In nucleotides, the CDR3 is TGTGCCAGCAGTGTGACGGGACTTACCTACGAGCAGTACTTC.